The 15 T cell receptor beta chains below come from one sample, sequenced in a study of identical twins. A single record per CDR3 protein comes from TCRdb applying MiXCR to the 5' RACE reads. The table records 420,000 or so distinct CDR3 sequences, 15% to 20% of them present only once. Sequenced input: naive T cells sorted from blood. The receptors were sampled from a man aged 50-59 years in good health.

This clonotype was picked up many times. The chain employs TRBV29-1 and TRBJ1-1; D is unclear. The CDR3 length is 13 residues. V lost 4 bases to trimming and J lost 4 bases, with 13 bases between them. Germline CDR1 and CDR2: SQVTM and ANQGSEA. CDR3 sequence (DNA): TGCAGCGTTGTGGAGGGTTTAATCACTGAAGCTTTCTTT. Translated: CSVVEGLITEAFF.

The chain employs TRBV20-1 and TRBJ2-4; no clear D gene. Germline V gene lookup returns CDR1 DFQATT and CDR2 SNEGSKA (reference sequence). This CDR3 comprises 13 residues. V gave up 3 bases and J gave up 0 bases, with 6 bases separating them. The CDR3 nucleotides read TGCAGTGCTAGTTGGAGAGCCAAAAACATTCAGTACTTC. Its protein is CSASWRAKNIQYF.

This clonotype turned up a few times. V and J are TRBV5-1 and TRBJ2-3; TRBD2 matches at 8 bases. After removal of 5 bases from V and 1 base from J, the junction contained 9 bases not matched to a gene. Per the germline V gene, CDR1 is SGHRS and CDR2 is YFSETQ. The CDR3 totals 16 residues. For the CDR3, the DNA is TGCGCCAGCAGTCGGGATCCAGCGGGAGGCACAGATACGCAGTATTTT. It codes for CASSRDPAGGTDTQYF.

This chain's CDR3 is CASSFQGLASYEQYF. The CDR3 DNA follows: TGTGCCAGCAGCTTTCAAGGACTAGCGTCCTACGAGCAGTACTTC. The chain combines TRBV5-5 with TRBJ2-7; 9 bases align to TRBD2. The CDR3 runs 15 residues. With 2 bases clipped from V and 1 base from J, the junction kept 4 bases outside the gene matches. Germline V gene lookup returns CDR1 SGHKS and CDR2 YYEKEE (reference sequence). The whole variable domain, remainder taken from reference TRBV5-5 and TRBJ2-7, is DAGVTQSPTHLIKTRGQQVTLRCSPISGHKSVSWYQQVLGQGPQFIFQYYEKEERGRGNFPDRFSARQFPNYSSELNVNALLLGDSALYLCASSFQGLASYEQYFGPGTRLTVT.

The gene calls are TRBV15 and TRBJ2-3; D remains ambiguous. Per germline, CDR1 LNHNV and CDR2 YYDKDF (reference sequence). Trimming pared 1 base from V and 5 bases from J, leaving 7 bases between. The CDR3 spans 13 residues. DNA of the CDR3: TGTGCCACCAGCAGAGGCGTGGGAGATACGCAGTATTTT. Translated, it gives CATSRGVGDTQYF.

This clonotype was seen more than once but under ten times. The rearrangement links TRBV9 to TRBJ2-2; 8 bases are a match to TRBD2. Germline-derived CDR1 and CDR2 are SGDLS and YYNGEE. The CDR3 is 15 amino acids. After removal of 2 bases from V and 3 bases from J, the junction contained 3 bases not matched to a gene. CDR3 amino acids: CASSVSGTHTGELFF. The CDR3 nucleotides read TGTGCCAGCAGCGTTAGCGGGACTCACACCGGGGAGCTGTTTTTT.

There are many counts of this clonotype. One end of the junction does not line up with germline, which may come from a read error. The CDR3 here is CASSFAGWGYF. For the CDR3, the DNA is TGTGCCAGCAGTTTCGCGGGGTGGGGGTATTTT. This chain joins TRBV28 and TRBJ1-5; a weak D match, TRBD1 (5 bases). This CDR3 spans 11 amino acids. Germline CDR1 and CDR2: MDHEN and SYDVKM.

The rearrangement uses TRBV28 and TRBJ1-2; D remains unclear. Trimming left V 6 bases short and J 4 bases short, with 9 bases between. This CDR3 has 12 residues. CDR1 is MDHEN, CDR2 SYDVKM, per germline. This CDR3 reads CASSLRRYGYTF. DNA for the CDR3: TGTGCCAGCAGCTTGAGGCGCTATGGCTACACCTTC.

This clonotype was recorded a few times. The V call is TRBV5-5, the J call TRBJ1-5; the D is unclear. The V end lost 0 bases, the J end lost 5 bases, and 6 bases lay between the germline ends. The CDR3 consists of 13 residues. CDR1 SGHKS and CDR2 YYEKEE come from the germline V gene (reference sequence). DNA for the CDR3: TGTGCCAGCAGCTTGGGGTCCGATCAGCCCCAGCATTTT. It specifies CASSLGSDQPQHF.

The chain is built from TRBV12-3 or TRBV12-4 and TRBJ2-3, with D possibly matching TRBD2 (5 bases). The CDR3 loop spans 16 amino acids. V shed 6 bases and J shed 2 bases, with 18 bases lying between them. The CDR3 DNA reads as TGTGCCAGCAGCTCCTTCCGGCGGGTCTACACAGATACGCAGTATTTT. It specifies CASSSFRRVYTDTQYF.

This clonotype came up many times. CDR3 nucleotides: TGTGCCAGCAGCGTAGACAGGTCCCTAACCACAGATACGCAGTATTTT. Amino acid sequence: CASSVDRSLTTDTQYF. The rearrangement uses TRBV7-9 and TRBJ2-3, with D perhaps TRBD1 (6 bases). The V and J ends lost 5 bases and 2 bases respectively, with 17 bases between them. The CDR3 has 16 amino acids. Germline V lookup: CDR1 SEHNR, CDR2 FQNEAQ (reference sequence).

This clonotype was found many times. This chain connects TRBV3-1 to TRBJ2-1; possibly TRBD1 or TRBD2 for D (5 bases each). The length of the CDR3 is 13 residues. Trimming cost V 5 bases and J 2 bases, with 7 bases left between them. Germline-derived CDR1 and CDR2 are LGHDT and YNNKEL (reference sequence). The CDR3 nucleotides are TGTGCCAGCAGCGGGGACCCCTACAATGAGCAGTTCTTC. It encodes CASSGDPYNEQFF.

This clonotype was seen ten or more times. The rearrangement joins TRBV5-6 to TRBJ1-2; D ambiguous. The V gene lost 0 bases and the J gene lost 4 bases, with 10 bases spanning the gap. The CDR3 is made up of 14 amino acids. Germline V CDR1 and CDR2: SGHDT, YYEEEE. For the CDR3, the DNA is TGTGCCAGCAGCTTGGGCCGCTCGGGCTATGGCTACACCTTC. This gives the protein CASSLGRSGYGYTF. Combining the CDR3 with reference TRBV5-6 and TRBJ1-2 gives the whole variable domain DAGVTQSPTHLIKTRGQQVTLRCSPKSGHDTVSWYQQALGQGPQFIFQYYEEEERQRGNFPDRFSGHQFPNYSSELNVNALLLGDSALYLCASSLGRSGYGYTFGSGTRLTVV.

This clonotype was found a few times. The V and J genes are TRBV7-8 and TRBJ2-2, with D tentatively TRBD1 (5 bases). The CDR3 contains 17 residues. Germline V gene lookup returns CDR1 SGHVS and CDR2 FQNEAQ. The V end lost 1 base, the J end lost 6 bases, and 18 bases lay between the germline ends. The CDR3 nucleotides are TGTGCCAGCAGCTTAGGTCGGAACTGGGCAGGGTCCGGGGAGCTGTTTTTT. It codes for CASSLGRNWAGSGELFF. Full variable domain (remainder filled in from reference TRBV7-8 and TRBJ2-2): GAGVSQSPRYKVAKRGQDVALRCDPISGHVSLFWYQQALGQGPEFLTYFQNEAQLDKSGLPSDRFFAERPEGSVSTLKIQRTQQEDSAVYLCASSLGRNWAGSGELFFGEGSRLTVL.

V is TRBV6-2 or TRBV6-3 and J is TRBJ2-7; 8 nucleotides agree with TRBD2. CDR3 size: 15 residues. V lost 2 bases and J lost 4; bases outside the gene matches: 7. Germline loops: CDR1 MNHEY, CDR2 SVGEGT. The CDR3 DNA reads TGTGCCAGCAGTTACCCCGGGACTAGTGGTTACGAGCAGTACTTC. Protein product: CASSYPGTSGYEQYF.